The entry that follows covers one T cell receptor (beta chain) sequence. The sample originates from a study of blood T cell repertoires in COVID-19. This study enrolled people aged about 18 to 90 from approximately 24 US geographic areas. Each participant's cohort was designated according to participant-reported clinical history. The CDR3 loop spans 11 amino acids. Germline assignment: CDR1 DFQATT and CDR2 SNEGSKA (reference sequence). In the original processing: It was from reference gene primer amplification that nucleated cell counts were estimated. Clones were sequenced by immunoSEQ multiplex PCR, and TCRdb holds only the in-frame ones, with some missing. V, J and clone size reflect that table, while D and trimming were determined from the DNA. The sample consists of about 370,000 clones, 75% to 90% of them appearing once.

The origin of this receptor is a man aged 18 to 29 who had recovered from COVID-19. The sample consisted of PBMCs or T cells enriched from blood (not recorded which). The J gene is TRBJ2-3, the V gene TRBV20-1; D ambiguous. Here the CDR3 reads CSPVSSDTQYF. In nucleotides, the CDR3 is TGCAGCCCTGTCTCGTCAGATACGCAGTATTTT.